The clone carrying this T cell receptor (beta chain) was seen repeatedly, ten times or more. Its antigen is not known. The data originate from a study of T-cell reconstitution after alpha-beta-depleted transplantation in children. Overall study findings and caveats: There were reportedly several hundred expanded graft clones from which alpha-beta T cells came about two months after transplant. At day 60, the high TCRbeta diversity found in some patients originated from recipient T cells and thymic progenitors that had survived.

Molecular barcoding with unique molecular identifiers was used for the TCRbeta library. TCRdb reanalysed the PCR reads using MiXCR and keeps one entry per CDR3 protein. In the table there are hundreds of thousands of distinct CDR3 sequences, 10% to 15% of which are singletons. This TCR was sampled from a male patient aged 5 to 17 who had a stem cell transplant for acute myeloid leukemia, so the T cells may come from the graft donor. The sample in question was PBMCs, mostly from graft donor cells, obtained 360 days after TCRalphabeta/CD19-depleted stem cell transplant.

The CDR3 DNA follows: TGCGCCAGCAGCGGAGTCCGGACTGACGAGCAGTACTTC. Its translation: CASSGVRTDEQYF. V is TRBV5-1 and J is TRBJ2-7; possible D gene TRBD2, 5 bases. The CDR3 contains 13 residues. Between the trimmed V and J ends, which lost 4 bases and 5 bases, there was a span of 13 bases. Germline CDR1 is SGHRS and CDR2 is YFSETQ.